The 4 T cell receptor beta chains listed next were all sequenced from one sample in a study of T cells in Graves' hyperthyroidism and ophthalmopathy. Researchers took RNA transcripts and amplified the TCR beta CDR3 regions from them. In the first-round RT-PCR of the TCR CDR3, the HTBI primer set was used. MiXCR, applied by TCRdb to the multiplex PCR reads, yields one record per CDR3 protein. The sample includes around 200,000 distinct CDR3 sequences, 15% to 20% of them seen just once. Material: blood. The receptors stem from a woman in her 50s with Graves' hyperthyroidism.

This clonotype was observed a handful of times. The chain joins TRBV12-3 or TRBV12-4 to TRBJ2-7; the D gene is possibly TRBD2 (5 bases). The CDR3 is 18 residues long. The ends were cut back, 3 bases at V and 0 bases at J, with 21 bases in the middle. The CDR3 nucleotides read TGTGCCAGCAGTTTGCAGCCCTCTAGGACGGGAAGCTCCTACGAGCAGTACTTC. Residues: CASSLQPSRTGSSYEQYF.

The sample holds many counts of this clonotype. J is TRBJ1-1 and V is TRBV14, with D possibly TRBD1 on 6 matching bases. The CDR3 contains 16 residues. Germline V gene data show CDR1 as SGHDN and CDR2 as FVKESK. With 3 bases removed from V and 2 bases from J, the gap between germline ends came to 16 bases. CDR3 loop: CASSQALTGANTEAFF. CDR3 coding DNA: TGTGCCAGCAGCCAGGCTTTGACAGGAGCCAACACTGAAGCTTTCTTT.

This chain uses TRBV4-3 with TRBJ2-1; tentative D call: TRBD1 (6 bases). The CDR3 spans 17 residues. V was trimmed by 0 bases and J by 0 bases, leaving 12 bases between them. The germline V gene has CDR1 LGHNA and CDR2 YSLEER. The CDR3 DNA reads as TGCGCCAGCAGCCAAGAGGGGGCCAGGGTCTCCTACAATGAGCAGTTCTTC. Translation gives CASSQEGARVSYNEQFF.

The table lists this clonotype with many counts. The chain carries TRBV5-1 and TRBJ1-2, with a weak D call TRBD1 (5 bases). CDR3 length: 14 residues. Trimming shortened V by 4 bases and J by 4 bases, and 14 bases separated the two germline ends. Germline CDR1 is SGHRS and CDR2 is YFSETQ. The CDR3 protein is CASSPSGGTYGYTF. The DNA of the CDR3 is TGCGCCAGCAGCCCCTCAGGAGGGACCTATGGCTACACCTTC. The full variable domain, completed using reference TRBV5-1 and TRBJ1-2, is KAGVTQTPRYLIKTRGQQVTLSCSPISGHRSVSWYQQTPGQGLQFLFEYFSETQRNKGNFPGRFSGRQFSNSRSEMNVSTLELGDSALYLCASSPSGGTYGYTFGSGTRLTVV.